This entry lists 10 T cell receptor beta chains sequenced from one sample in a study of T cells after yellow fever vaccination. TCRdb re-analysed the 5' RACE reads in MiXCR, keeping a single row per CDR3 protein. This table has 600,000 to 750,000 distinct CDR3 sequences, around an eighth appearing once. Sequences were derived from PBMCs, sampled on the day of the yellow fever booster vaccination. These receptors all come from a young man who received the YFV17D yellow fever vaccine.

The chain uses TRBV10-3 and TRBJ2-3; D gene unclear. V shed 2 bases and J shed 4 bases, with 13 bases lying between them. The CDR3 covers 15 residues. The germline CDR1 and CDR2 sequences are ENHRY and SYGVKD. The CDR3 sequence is CAISEPRGIADTQYF. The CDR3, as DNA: TGTGCCATCAGTGAGCCCCGTGGAATCGCAGATACGCAGTATTTT.

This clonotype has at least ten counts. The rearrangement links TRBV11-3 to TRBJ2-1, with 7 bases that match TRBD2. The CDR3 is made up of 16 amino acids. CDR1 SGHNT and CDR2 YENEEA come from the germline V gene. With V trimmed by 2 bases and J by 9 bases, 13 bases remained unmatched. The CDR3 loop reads CASSLNSGGSGGEQFF. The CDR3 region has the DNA TGTGCCAGCAGCTTAAACTCTGGCGGGAGCGGCGGTGAGCAGTTCTTC.

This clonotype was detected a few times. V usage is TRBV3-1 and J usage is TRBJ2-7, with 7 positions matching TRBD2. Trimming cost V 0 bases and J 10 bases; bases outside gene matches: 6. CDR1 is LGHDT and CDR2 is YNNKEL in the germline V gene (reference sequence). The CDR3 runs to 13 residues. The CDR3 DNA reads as TGTGCCAGCAGCCAAGATAGACTAGCAGACCAGTACTTC. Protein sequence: CASSQDRLADQYF.

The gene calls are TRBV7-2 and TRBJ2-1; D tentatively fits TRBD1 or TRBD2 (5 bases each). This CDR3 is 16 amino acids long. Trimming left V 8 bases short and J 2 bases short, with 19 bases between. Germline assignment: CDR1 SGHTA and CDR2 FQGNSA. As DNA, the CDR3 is TGTGCCAGCGGACGAGAAGGGACGGTCCCCTACAATGAGCAGTTCTTC. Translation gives CASGREGTVPYNEQFF.

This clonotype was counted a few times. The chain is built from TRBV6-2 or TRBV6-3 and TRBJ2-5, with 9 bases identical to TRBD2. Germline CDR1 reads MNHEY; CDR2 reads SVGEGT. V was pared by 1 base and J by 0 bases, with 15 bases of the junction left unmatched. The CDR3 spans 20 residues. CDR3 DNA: TGTGCCAGCAGTTACTTACGAATCTCTGCGGGAGGGCCGAACCAAGAGACCCAGTACTTC. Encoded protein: CASSYLRISAGGPNQETQYF.

In nucleotides, the CDR3 is TGTGCCAGCAGCGAGGGAGCGGGAGGGCCAGCGGGGGAGACCCAGTACTTC. Translated, it gives CASSEGAGGPAGETQYF. The genes are TRBV9 and TRBJ2-5, with 10 nucleotides matching TRBD2. Germline lookup yields CDR1 SGDLS and CDR2 YYNGEE. The CDR3 loop spans 17 amino acids. With 3 bases clipped from V and 5 bases from J, the junction kept 13 bases outside the gene matches.

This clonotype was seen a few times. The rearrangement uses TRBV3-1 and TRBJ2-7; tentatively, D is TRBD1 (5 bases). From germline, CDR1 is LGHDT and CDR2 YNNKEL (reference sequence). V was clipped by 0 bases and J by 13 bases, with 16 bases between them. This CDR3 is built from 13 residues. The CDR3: CASSQESQGLRYF. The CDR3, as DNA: TGTGCCAGCAGCCAAGAATCGCAGGGCCTTCGCTACTTC.

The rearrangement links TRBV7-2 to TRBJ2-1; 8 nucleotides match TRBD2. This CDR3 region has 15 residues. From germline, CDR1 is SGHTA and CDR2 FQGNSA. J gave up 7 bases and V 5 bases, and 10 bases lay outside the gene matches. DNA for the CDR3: TGTGCCAGCAGCCCCTCCGGGACTAGATATAATGAGCAGTTCTTC. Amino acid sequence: CASSPSGTRYNEQFF.

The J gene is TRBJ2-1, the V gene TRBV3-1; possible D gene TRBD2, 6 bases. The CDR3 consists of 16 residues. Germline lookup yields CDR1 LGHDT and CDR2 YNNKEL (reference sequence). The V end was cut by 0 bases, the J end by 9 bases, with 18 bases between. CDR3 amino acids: CASSQDPAGSTVEQFF. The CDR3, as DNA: TGTGCCAGCAGCCAAGATCCTGCGGGAAGTACAGTTGAGCAGTTCTTC.

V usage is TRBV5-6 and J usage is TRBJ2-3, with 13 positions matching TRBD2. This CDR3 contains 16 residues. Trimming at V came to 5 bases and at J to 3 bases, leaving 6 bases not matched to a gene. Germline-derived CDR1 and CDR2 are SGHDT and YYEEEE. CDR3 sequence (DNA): TGTGCCAGCAGGTTTTGGACTAGCGGGAGTACAGATACGCAGTATTTT. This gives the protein CASRFWTSGSTDTQYF.